This entry concerns a single T cell receptor beta chain. Its antigen is undetermined. Patients having uncontrolled infection, another autoimmune disease, pregnancy or lactation were not included. Diagnoses were established using clinical symptoms, serum thyroxine and TRAb, thyroid ultrasound and orbital computed tomography. This specimen belongs to a study of T cells in Graves' hyperthyroidism and ophthalmopathy. The wider study: The initial diagnosis was the point when peripheral blood was collected, ahead of any treatment. Broader study findings: Most clonotypes that expanded in the thyroid above 0.001 also showed up in blood.

What was amplified from RNA transcripts were TCR beta CDR3 regions. The study used the HTBI primer set for a first-round RT-PCR of the TCR CDR3. In TCRdb, the multiplex PCR reads were re-called with MiXCR into one record per CDR3 protein. The table records about 420,000 distinct CDR3 sequences, about an eighth of them present only once. Material for sequencing was blood. This TCR was recovered from a woman between 18 and 30 years old with Graves' hyperthyroidism.

CDR3 nucleotides: TGTGCCAGCAGTTCCCAACAGGGAAAAGAAACAGATACGCAGTATTTT. It encodes CASSSQQGKETDTQYF. V gene TRBV7-9 combines with J gene TRBJ2-3; D perhaps matches TRBD1 (6 bases). Germline loops: CDR1 SEHNR, CDR2 FQNEAQ (reference sequence). Trimming pared 6 bases from V and 3 bases from J, leaving 19 bases between. The CDR3 has 16 residues.